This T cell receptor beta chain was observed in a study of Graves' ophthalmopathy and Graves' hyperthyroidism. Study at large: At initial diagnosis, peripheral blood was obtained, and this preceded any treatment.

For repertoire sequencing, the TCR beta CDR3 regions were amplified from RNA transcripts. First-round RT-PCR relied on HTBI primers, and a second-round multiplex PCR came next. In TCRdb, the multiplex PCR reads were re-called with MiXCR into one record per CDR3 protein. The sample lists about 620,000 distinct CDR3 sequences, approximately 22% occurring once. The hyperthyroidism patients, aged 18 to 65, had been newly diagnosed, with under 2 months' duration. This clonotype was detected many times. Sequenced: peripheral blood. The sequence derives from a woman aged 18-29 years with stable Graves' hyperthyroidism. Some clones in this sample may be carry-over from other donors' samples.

CDR3 residues: CASTVSPGQVSETQYF. CDR3 in DNA: TGTGCCAGCACCGTATCCCCGGGACAGGTCTCAGAGACCCAGTACTTC. The chain uses TRBV12-3 or TRBV12-4 and TRBJ2-5; 8 bases match TRBD1. The CDR3 has 16 residues. J was trimmed by 4 bases and V by 7 bases; bases with no gene match: 14.